This passage covers 17 T cell receptor beta chains from one sample sequenced in a study of T-cell reconstitution after alpha-beta-depleted transplantation in children. Preparing the TCRbeta library involved the use of unique molecular identifiers. TCRdb redid the calling of the PCR reads with MiXCR, one entry per CDR3 protein. The sample carries approximately 590,000 distinct CDR3 sequences, about 10% recorded once. The sample here was PBMCs from the stem cell graft donor, taken from the stem cell graft. These receptors were taken from a human donor who donated a stem cell graft to a child with acute myeloid leukemia.

In the case of this clonotype: A much larger clone differs from this one at a single base, so this may be a read error. The chain joins TRBV7-2 to TRBJ2-7; 8 positions agree with TRBD1. The germline V gene has CDR1 SGHTA and CDR2 FQGNSA. The CDR3 runs 14 residues. Here the CDR3 DNA reads TGTGCCAGCAGCTCTCAGGGGGCCTACTACGAGCGGTACTTC. Translating it yields CASSSQGAYYERYF.

This clonotype was seen a few times. A much larger clone sits a single nucleotide away, making a read error possible. The V gene is TRBV7-6, the J gene TRBJ2-5, with D possibly TRBD2 on 5 matching bases. The CDR3 spans 12 residues. V was clipped by 5 bases and J by 4 bases, with 8 bases between them. Germline CDR1 SGHVS, CDR2 FNYEAQ. CDR3 sequence (DNA): TGTGCCAGCAGCCCCGCGGGAGAGACCCAGTACTTC. This translates into CASSPAGETQYF.

This sequence joins TRBV15 and TRBJ2-7; 9 nucleotides align to TRBD2. Germline CDR1 and CDR2: LNHNV and YYDKDF (reference sequence). The ends lost 0 bases at V and 5 bases at J; junction bases unmatched: 5. There are 15 residues in the CDR3. This chain's CDR3 is CATSRDLREGNEQYF. As DNA, the CDR3 is TGTGCCACCAGCAGAGATCTGCGGGAGGGAAACGAGCAGTACTTC.

CDR3 residues: CSARSGLASSYEQYF. Written as DNA, the CDR3 is TGCAGTGCTAGATCGGGACTAGCGTCTTCCTACGAGCAGTACTTC. The chain has TRBV20-1 and TRBJ2-7; 10 bases match TRBD2. Germline V lookup: CDR1 DFQATT, CDR2 SNEGSKA (reference sequence). V was pared by 2 bases and J by 1 base, with 5 bases of the junction left unmatched. The CDR3 is 15 amino acids.

J is TRBJ2-7 and V is TRBV12-5, with D possibly called TRBD1 or TRBD2 (6 bases each). Germline CDR1 and CDR2: LGHNT and FRNRAP. The CDR3 has 15 residues. With 2 bases removed from V and 7 bases from J, the gap between germline ends came to 18 bases. The CDR3 DNA sequence: TGTGCTAGTGGTTTGAGGGGAAACCGGAGGGGGGAGCAGTACTTC. Its protein is CASGLRGNRRGEQYF.

The sample holds many counts of this clonotype. V usage is TRBV7-3 and J usage is TRBJ1-1; TRBD1 aligns across 7 bases. Germline V gene sequence: CDR1 SGHTA, CDR2 FQGTGA. The CDR3 has 14 residues. The J segment lost 1 base and the V segment lost 4 bases, leaving 3 bases of the junction unmatched. The CDR3 bases are TGTGCCAGCAGCTGGGACAGTACGAACACTGAAGCTTTCTTT. Its protein product is CASSWDSTNTEAFF.

The chain links TRBV6-1 to TRBJ1-2; 8 bases match TRBD1. The ends lost 6 bases at V and 4 bases at J; junction bases unmatched: 7. The CDR3 spans 14 residues. Germline CDR1 is MNHNS and CDR2 is SASEGT. The CDR3 DNA is TGTGCCAGCAGGCACGGACAGGGAGGCTATGGCTACACCTTC. It codes for CASRHGQGGYGYTF.

There are many counts of this clonotype. V gene TRBV13 combines with J gene TRBJ2-1; no reliable D call. The CDR3 loop spans 13 amino acids. Germline loops: CDR1 PRHDT, CDR2 FYEKMQ (reference sequence). V was clipped by 8 bases and J by 6 bases, with 14 bases between them. CDR3 sequence: CASGPAASNEQFF. CDR3 DNA sequence: TGTGCCAGCGGCCCCGCAGCGAGCAATGAGCAGTTCTTC.

This chain connects TRBV5-6 to TRBJ2-7; D is unclear. This CDR3 region has 14 residues. Trimming pared 4 bases from V and 1 base from J, leaving 12 bases between. Per the germline V gene, CDR1 is SGHDT and CDR2 is YYEEEE. The CDR3 nucleotides are TGTGCCAGCAGCCGTGAACACTATTCCTACGAGCAGTACTTC. Translation: CASSREHYSYEQYF.

This clonotype was detected ten times or more. The rearrangement links TRBV12-3 or TRBV12-4 to TRBJ2-1; 12 nucleotides align to TRBD2. The CDR3 is made up of 15 amino acids. J lost 6 bases, V lost 3 bases, and 3 bases had no gene match. This chain's CDR3 is CASSFRTSGANEQFF. CDR3 nucleotide sequence: TGTGCCAGCAGTTTTCGGACTAGCGGGGCCAATGAGCAGTTCTTC.

This clonotype was detected ten times or more. The chain recombines TRBV20-1 with TRBJ1-3; D unresolved. V was trimmed by 0 bases and J by 4 bases, leaving 13 bases between them. Germline V gene sequence: CDR1 DFQATT, CDR2 SNEGSKA (reference sequence). This CDR3 contains 15 residues. CDR3 DNA sequence: TGCAGTGCTAGAGAGGGTGACCCGGGAGGAAACACCATATATTTT. Translation: CSAREGDPGGNTIYF.

This clonotype showed up just a few times. DNA of the CDR3: TGCGCCAGCAGCCAGGACGGGACAGGGCCTTACGAGCAGTACTTC. Amino acids: CASSQDGTGPYEQYF. The gene calls are TRBV4-3 and TRBJ2-7, with 9 bases that match TRBD1. CDR1 and CDR2 from the germline V gene are LGHNA and YSLEER. J lost 4 bases, V lost 3 bases, and 7 bases had no gene match. The CDR3 contains 15 residues.

The rearrangement uses TRBV10-3 and TRBJ2-5; 7 positions agree with TRBD2. There are 14 residues in the CDR3. Unmatched junction bases numbered 3, after V lost 0 bases and J lost 5 bases. The V gene's germline CDR1 is ENHRY and CDR2 SYGVKD. The DNA of the CDR3 is TGTGCCATCAGTGAGTCGTGGGGAGGGGAGACCCAGTACTTC. Its protein product is CAISESWGGETQYF.

This clonotype has ten or more counts. The chain has TRBV27 and TRBJ2-2; D gene ambiguous. The V end lost 5 bases, the J end lost 0 bases, and 7 bases lay between the germline ends. The CDR3 is 14 residues long. Germline V gene data show CDR1 as MNHEY and CDR2 as SMNVEV (reference sequence). CDR3 sequence reads: CASSLYPNTGELFF. CDR3 nucleotide sequence: TGTGCCAGCAGTCTGTATCCGAACACCGGGGAGCTGTTTTTT.

The chain recombines TRBV7-2 with TRBJ2-7, with 12 bases fitting TRBD2. The trim removed 6 bases at V and 4 bases at J, leaving 4 bases unmatched. This CDR3 spans 14 amino acids. Germline V gene sequence: CDR1 SGHTA, CDR2 FQGNSA. The CDR3: CASRMTSGRYEQYF. In nucleotides, the CDR3 is TGTGCCAGCAGAATGACTAGCGGGAGATACGAGCAGTACTTC.

This clonotype showed up just a few times. The gene calls are TRBV7-3 and TRBJ2-5; D not resolved. Germline CDR1 and CDR2: SGHTA and FQGTGA. Trimming pared 1 base from V and 5 bases from J, leaving 11 bases between. The CDR3 has 14 amino acids. The CDR3 sequence: CASSLNGPPETQYF. For the CDR3, the DNA is TGTGCCAGCAGCTTAAATGGGCCCCCGGAGACCCAGTACTTC.

Concerning this clonotype itself: Being one base from a much bigger clone, this may be a read error. The rearrangement uses TRBV29-1 and TRBJ2-5; TRBD1 agrees at 11 bases. The CDR3 contains 13 residues. CDR1 and CDR2 (germline): SQVTM, ANQGSEA. The CDR3 DNA reads as TGCAGCGTTGAAAAGGGACAGGGGGAGACCCTGTACTTC. Translating gives CSVEKGQGETLYF.